This T cell receptor (beta chain) was observed in a study of cytomegalovirus exposure and HLA in healthy donors. Primers for the PCR totalled 60 Vbeta and 13 Jbeta. Produced via immunoSEQ multiplex PCR; TCRdb's table is partial and in-frame only. This table has some 200,000 clones, 82% appearing once. Comments on this clone: Antigen: not known.

Broader study findings: A list of about 160 TCR beta chains associated with cytomegalovirus was given.

This receptor was obtained from a woman aged 45-65 years in good health and CMV-seropositive. The specimen sequenced was PBMCs.

CDR3 sequence: CASSLKGPLYGYTF. CDR3 sequence (DNA): TGTGCCAGCAGCTTAAAGGGGCCCCTCTATGGCTACACCTTC. The chain is built from TRBV7-3 and TRBJ1-2; D may be TRBD1 (5 bases). V lost 1 base, J lost 4 bases, and 10 bases lay in between. CDR3 length equals 14 residues. The V gene's germline CDR1 is SGHTA and CDR2 FQGTGA.